The table lists the clone carrying this TCR beta chain with a count of one. Only in-frame clones appear in the TCRdb table, and some are missing; sequencing was by immunoSEQ multiplex PCR. The data contain 40,000 or so clones, 85% to 90% of them singletons. The sample belongs to a study of OX40 agonist ivuxolimab in advanced cancers. This clonotype originated in an adult with an advanced solid tumor such as melanoma, head and neck, liver or kidney cancer. This material consisted of CD4+ or CD8+ T cells sorted from blood, taken in a trial of the OX40 agonist ivuxolimab.

The DNA of the CDR3 is TGTGCCACCAGCAGAGATGACACCTACACTGAAGCTTTCTTT. Translating gives CATSRDDTYTEAFF. V gene TRBV15 combines with J gene TRBJ1-1; D remains unclear. Trimming took off 0 bases at V and 3 bases at J, with 8 bases between the two ends. CDR1 is LNHNV and CDR2 is YYDKDF in the germline V gene (reference sequence). The CDR3 has 14 residues.